This note documents a single T cell receptor (beta chain) sequence. Repertoires were generated with immunoSEQ multiplex PCR, while TCRdb's copy carries only in-frame clones and drops some. Altogether 650,000 to 950,000 clones are present, roughly 85% being singletons, with the ten largest covering around 0.01%. The sample belongs to a study of shared T cell receptors in the human thymus. The germline gives CDR1 SGHTA, CDR2 FQGNSA. The CDR3 has 16 residues. Trimming pared 4 bases from V and 2 bases from J, leaving 16 bases between. These same records also appear under a second study, on human thymus T cells. Per that paper: Corrective cardiac surgery supplied the resected thymus tissue. It looked as if thymic and blood repertoires used V and J genes in a biased way. Thymic TCR repertoires of unrelated people reportedly overlapped highly.

The rearrangement links TRBV7-2 to TRBJ2-3; no firm D call. Sequenced material: thymocytes. The clonotype was recovered from a girl less than two years old with a congenital heart defect. CDR3 in DNA: TGTGCCAGCAGCTACCTCGCCGGTCCCGACACAGATACGCAGTATTTT. Its protein product is CASSYLAGPDTDTQYF.